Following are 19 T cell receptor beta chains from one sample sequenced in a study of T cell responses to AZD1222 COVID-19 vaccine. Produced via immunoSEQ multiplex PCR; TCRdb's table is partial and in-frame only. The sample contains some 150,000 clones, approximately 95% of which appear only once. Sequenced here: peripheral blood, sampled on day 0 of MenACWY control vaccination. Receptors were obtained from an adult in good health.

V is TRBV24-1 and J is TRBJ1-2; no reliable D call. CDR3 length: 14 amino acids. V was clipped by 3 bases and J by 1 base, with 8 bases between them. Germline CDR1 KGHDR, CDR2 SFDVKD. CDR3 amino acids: CATSDISVNYGYTF. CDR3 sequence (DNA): TGTGCCACCAGTGATATCAGCGTTAACTATGGCTACACCTTC.

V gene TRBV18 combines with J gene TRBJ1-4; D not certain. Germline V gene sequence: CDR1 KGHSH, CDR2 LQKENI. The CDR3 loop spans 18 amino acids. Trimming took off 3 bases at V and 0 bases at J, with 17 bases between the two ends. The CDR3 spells CASSPIQSWVATNEKLFF. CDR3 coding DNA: TGTGCCAGCTCACCCATACAGTCGTGGGTTGCAACTAATGAAAAACTGTTTTTT.

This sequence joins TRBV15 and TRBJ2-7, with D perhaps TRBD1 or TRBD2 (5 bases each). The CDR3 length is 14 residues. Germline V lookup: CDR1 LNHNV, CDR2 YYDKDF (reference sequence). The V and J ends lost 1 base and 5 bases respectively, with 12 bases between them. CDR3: CATSRVGQGDEQYF. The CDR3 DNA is TGTGCCACCAGCAGAGTCGGGCAGGGAGACGAGCAGTACTTC.

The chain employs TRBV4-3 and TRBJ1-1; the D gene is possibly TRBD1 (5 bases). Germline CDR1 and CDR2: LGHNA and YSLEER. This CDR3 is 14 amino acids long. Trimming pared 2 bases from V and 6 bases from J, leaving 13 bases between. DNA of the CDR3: TGCGCCAGCAGCCAAACGGCAGGGCTGTCTGAAGCTTTCTTT. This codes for CASSQTAGLSEAFF.

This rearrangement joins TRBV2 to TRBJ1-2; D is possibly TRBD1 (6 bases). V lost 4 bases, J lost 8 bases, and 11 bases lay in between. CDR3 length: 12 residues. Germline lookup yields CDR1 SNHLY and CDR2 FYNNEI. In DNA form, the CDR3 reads TGTGCCAGCAGTGGAACAGGGCGAGGCTACACCTTC. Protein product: CASSGTGRGYTF.

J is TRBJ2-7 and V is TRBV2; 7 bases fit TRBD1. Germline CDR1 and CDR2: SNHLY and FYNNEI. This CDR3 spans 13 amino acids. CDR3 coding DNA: TGTGCAAGCGGTAGGACAGGCGTCTACGAGCAGTACTTC. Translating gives CASGRTGVYEQYF.

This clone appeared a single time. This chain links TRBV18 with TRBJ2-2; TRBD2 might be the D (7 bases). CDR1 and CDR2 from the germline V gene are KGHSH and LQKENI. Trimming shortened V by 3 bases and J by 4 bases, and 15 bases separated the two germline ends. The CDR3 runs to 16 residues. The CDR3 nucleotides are TGTGCCAGCTCACCGGGCGGGGGCGCCGGCACCGGGGAGCTGTTTTTT. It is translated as CASSPGGGAGTGELFF.

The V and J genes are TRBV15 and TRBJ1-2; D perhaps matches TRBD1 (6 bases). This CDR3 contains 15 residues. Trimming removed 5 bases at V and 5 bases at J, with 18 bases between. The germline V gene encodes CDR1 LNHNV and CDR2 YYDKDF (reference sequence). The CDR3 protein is CATSPAGRGSYGYTF. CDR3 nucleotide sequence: TGTGCCACCAGCCCTGCCGGCAGGGGAAGTTATGGCTACACCTTC.

CDR3 residues: CASSPQTGGSSPLHF. The CDR3 DNA sequence: TGTGCCAGCAGCCCTCAGACAGGGGGCAGTTCACCCCTCCACTTT. The chain uses TRBV3-1 (or the pseudogene TRBV3-2) and TRBJ1-6, with TRBD1 identical over 10 bases. CDR1 is LGHDT, CDR2 YNNKEL, per germline (reference sequence). V shed 4 bases and J 9 bases; nucleotides not matched to a gene: 6. The length of the CDR3 is 15 residues.

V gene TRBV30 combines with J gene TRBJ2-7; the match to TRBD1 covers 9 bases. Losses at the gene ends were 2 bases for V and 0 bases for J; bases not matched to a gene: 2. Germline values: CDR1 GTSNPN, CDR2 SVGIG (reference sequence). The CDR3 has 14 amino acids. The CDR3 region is CAWSSDRGSYEQYF. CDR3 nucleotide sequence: TGTGCCTGGAGTTCGGACAGGGGCTCCTACGAGCAGTACTTC.

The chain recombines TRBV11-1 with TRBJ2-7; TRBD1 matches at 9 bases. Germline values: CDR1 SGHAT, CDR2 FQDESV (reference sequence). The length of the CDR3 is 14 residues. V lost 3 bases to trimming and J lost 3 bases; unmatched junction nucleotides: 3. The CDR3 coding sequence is TGTGCCAGCAGCTTTAGGACAGGGGACTACGAGCAGTACTTC. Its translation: CASSFRTGDYEQYF.

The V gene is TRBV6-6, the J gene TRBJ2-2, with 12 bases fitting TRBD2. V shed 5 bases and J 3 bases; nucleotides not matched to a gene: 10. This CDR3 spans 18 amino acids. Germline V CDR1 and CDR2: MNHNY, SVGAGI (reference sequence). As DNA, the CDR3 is TGTGCCAGCAGTCCTACTAGCGGGGGGCCTTATTACACCGGGGAGCTGTTTTTT. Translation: CASSPTSGGPYYTGELFF.

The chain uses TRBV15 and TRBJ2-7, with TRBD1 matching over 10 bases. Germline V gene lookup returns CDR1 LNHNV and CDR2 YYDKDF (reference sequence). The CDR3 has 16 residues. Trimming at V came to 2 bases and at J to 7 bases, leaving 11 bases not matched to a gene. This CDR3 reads CATSRTPGQGTREQYF. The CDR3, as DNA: TGTGCCACCAGCAGAACCCCGGGACAGGGGACGAGGGAGCAGTACTTC.

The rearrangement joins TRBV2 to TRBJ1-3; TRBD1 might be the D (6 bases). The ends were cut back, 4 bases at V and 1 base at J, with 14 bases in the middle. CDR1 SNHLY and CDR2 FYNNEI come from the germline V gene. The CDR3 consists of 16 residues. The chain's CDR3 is CASSGFRGRSGNTIYF. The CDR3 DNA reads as TGTGCCAGCAGTGGGTTCAGGGGACGTTCTGGAAACACCATATATTTT.

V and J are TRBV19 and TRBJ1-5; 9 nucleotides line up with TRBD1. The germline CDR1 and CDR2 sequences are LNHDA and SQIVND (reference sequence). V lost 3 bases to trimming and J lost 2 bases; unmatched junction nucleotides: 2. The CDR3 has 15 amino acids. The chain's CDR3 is CASSIGQGRNQPQHF. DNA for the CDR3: TGTGCCAGTAGTATCGGACAGGGGCGCAATCAGCCCCAGCATTTT.

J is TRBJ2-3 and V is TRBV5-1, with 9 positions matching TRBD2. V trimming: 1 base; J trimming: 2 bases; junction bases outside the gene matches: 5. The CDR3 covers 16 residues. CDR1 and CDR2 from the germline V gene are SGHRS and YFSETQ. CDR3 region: CASSLRLADYTDTQYF. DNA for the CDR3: TGCGCCAGCAGCTTGAGACTAGCGGACTACACAGATACGCAGTATTTT.

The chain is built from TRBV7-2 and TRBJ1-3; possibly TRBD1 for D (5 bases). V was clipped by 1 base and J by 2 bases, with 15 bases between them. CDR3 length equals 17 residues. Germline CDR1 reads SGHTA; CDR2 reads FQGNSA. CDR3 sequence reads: CASSLEGTSGTGNTIYF. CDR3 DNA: TGTGCCAGCAGCTTAGAAGGGACCTCGGGAACTGGAAACACCATATATTTT.

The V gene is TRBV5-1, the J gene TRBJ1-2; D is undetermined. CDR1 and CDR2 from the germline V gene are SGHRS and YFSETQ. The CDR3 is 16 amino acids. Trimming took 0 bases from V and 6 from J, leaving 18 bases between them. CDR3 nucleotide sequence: TGCGCCAGCAGCTTGGCTAAGGCCCCGGGTATTAATGGCTACACCTTC. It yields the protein CASSLAKAPGINGYTF.

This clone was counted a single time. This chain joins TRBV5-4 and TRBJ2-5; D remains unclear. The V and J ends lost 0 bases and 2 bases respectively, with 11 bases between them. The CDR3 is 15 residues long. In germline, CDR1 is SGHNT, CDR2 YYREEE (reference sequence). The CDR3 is CASSLEGLGQETQYF. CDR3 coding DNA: TGTGCCAGCAGCTTGGAAGGGTTGGGGCAAGAGACCCAGTACTTC.